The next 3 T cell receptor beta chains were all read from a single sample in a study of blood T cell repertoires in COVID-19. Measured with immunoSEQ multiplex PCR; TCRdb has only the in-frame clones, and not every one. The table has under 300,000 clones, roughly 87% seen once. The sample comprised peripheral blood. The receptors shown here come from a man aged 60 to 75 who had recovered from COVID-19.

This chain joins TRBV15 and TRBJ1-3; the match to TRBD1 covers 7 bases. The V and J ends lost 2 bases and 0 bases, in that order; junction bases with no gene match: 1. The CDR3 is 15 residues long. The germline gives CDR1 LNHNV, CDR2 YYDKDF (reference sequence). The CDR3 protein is CATSRNRGSGNTIYF. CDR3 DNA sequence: TGTGCCACCAGCAGAAACAGGGGCTCTGGAAACACCATATATTTT.

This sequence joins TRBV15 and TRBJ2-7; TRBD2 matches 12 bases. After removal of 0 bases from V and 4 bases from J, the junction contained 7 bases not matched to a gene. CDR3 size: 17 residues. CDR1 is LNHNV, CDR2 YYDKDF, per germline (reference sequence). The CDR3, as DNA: TGTGCCACCAGCAGAGACTTGCCTGGACTAGCGGGATACGAGCAGTACTTC. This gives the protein CATSRDLPGLAGYEQYF.

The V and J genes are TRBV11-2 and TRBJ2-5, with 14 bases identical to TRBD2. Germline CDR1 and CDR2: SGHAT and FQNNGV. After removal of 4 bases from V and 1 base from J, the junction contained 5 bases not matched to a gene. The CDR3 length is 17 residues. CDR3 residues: CASSSQGLAGGQETQYF. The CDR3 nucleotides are TGTGCCAGCAGCTCCCAAGGACTAGCGGGGGGCCAAGAGACCCAGTACTTC.